These T cell receptor beta chains were read from a single sample in a study of blood T cell repertoires in COVID-19. The data were produced by immunoSEQ multiplex PCR, yet TCRdb's version contains in-frame clones alone and is incomplete. The sample records 85,000 to 130,000 clones, around 90% being singletons. What was sequenced was peripheral blood. These receptors were taken from a human donor in a cohort sampled during active COVID-19. The CDR3 runs from the conserved cysteine through the conserved F or W. The D gene is left open where the match is weak. A clone size is listed for some rows: how often the clone was seen (once, few, many), or a class if it is expanded.

abundance,d_gene,j_gene,v_gene,len,CDR3nt,CDR3aa
once,.,TRBJ1-6,TRBV27,16,TGTGCCAGCAGTTTAATGGCCAGCTCCTATAATTCACCCCTCCACTTT,CASSLMASSYNSPLHF
few,.,TRBJ2-5,TRBV27,11,TGTGCCAGCAGTTCCCGAGAGACCCAGTACTTC,CASSSRETQYF
.,TRBD2,TRBJ2-7,TRBV29-1,15,TGCAGCGTTTCCGGGACTAGCGGGATTTTCTACGAGCAGTACTTC,CSVSGTSGIFYEQYF
.,TRBD2,TRBJ2-7,TRBV2,15,TGTGCCAGCAGTGAGGTGCCGGGACTAGCTGACGAGCAGTACTTC,CASSEVPGLADEQYF
once,TRBD1,TRBJ1-2,TRBV4-3,15,TGCGCCAGCAGCGGACGGAAGGGACAGTCGAGTGGCTACACCTTC,CASSGRKGQSSGYTF
once,.,TRBJ2-5,TRBV30,17,TGTGCCTGGAGTCGGTCTCGGGGGTTTGACCCTCAAGAGACCCAGTACTTC,CAWSRSRGFDPQETQYF
.,.,TRBJ2-5,TRBV27,15,TGTGCCAGCAGCTGTAGGGACTGTCTCCAAGAGACCCAGTACTTC,CASSCRDCLQETQYF
.,TRBD2,TRBJ2-2,TRBV28,16,TGTGCCAGCAGTCCCTCCAGCGGGAGGGCCCGGGGGGAGCTGTTTTTT,CASSPSSGRARGELFF
.,TRBD1,TRBJ1-3,TRBV6-6,15,TGTGCCAGCAGTAATCCGGGACAGACTGGAAACACCATATATTTT,CASSNPGQTGNTIYF
.,.,TRBJ1-1,TRBV9,13,TGTGCCAGCAGCGTAGGCGGGGAGACTGAAGCTTTCTTT,CASSVGGETEAFF
few,.,TRBJ1-5,TRBV11-2,14,TGTGCCAGCAGCTTTTCAGGGGGCAATCAGCCCCAGCATTTT,CASSFSGGNQPQHF
few,.,TRBJ2-7,TRBV7-9,13,TGTGCCAGCAGCGCAGGACTGGTCTACGAGCAGTACTTC,CASSAGLVYEQYF
.,.,TRBJ1-6,TRBV4-2,17,TGTGCCAGCAGCCAAGGGACAGAGAGCTCCTATAATTCACCCCTCCACTTT,CASSQGTESSYNSPLHF
.,TRBD2,TRBJ2-3,TRBV2,17,TGTGCCAGCAGTGAAATGGAGGCTAGCGGGTTGAGGGATACGCAGTATTTT,CASSEMEASGLRDTQYF
.,TRBD2,TRBJ2-7,TRBV6-5,16,TGTGCCAGCAGTTCCACCCCCCCGCGGGAGGGCCAAAGGCAGTACTTC,CASSSTPPREGQRQYF
.,.,TRBJ1-2,TRBV12-3/TRBV12-4,13,TGTGCCAGCAGTTTGGGGCGGAACTATGGCTACACCTTC,CASSLGRNYGYTF
.,.,TRBJ1-2,TRBV28,11,TGTGCCAGCAGCTTTAACTATGGCTACACCTTC,CASSFNYGYTF
once,TRBD1,TRBJ1-1,TRBV10-3,14,TGTGCCATCAGTGACCGGACAGGGGTCACTGAAGCTTTCTTT,CAISDRTGVTEAFF
.,TRBD1,TRBJ2-7,TRBV24-1,17,TGTGCCACCAGTGATACCTTCGGGGGACAGGGGCCCTACGAGCAGTACTTC,CATSDTFGGQGPYEQYF
.,.,TRBJ1-6,TRBV11-2,16,TGTGCCAGCAGCCCCCGGACAGACTCCTATAATTCACCCCTCCACTTT,CASSPRTDSYNSPLHF
.,.,TRBJ2-7,TRBV11-2,16,TGTGCCAGCAGCACCTCAGGCGGGACAGTAACCTACGAGCAGTACTTC,CASSTSGGTVTYEQYF
.,.,TRBJ2-1,TRBV18,18,TGTGCCAGCTCTTCCATTGGACTGACCCCGGAGACACGGAATGAGCAGTTCTTC,CASSSIGLTPETRNEQFF
.,.,TRBJ1-1,TRBV30,12,TGTGCCTGGAGTCGGCAGGGGCCTGAAGCTTTCTTT,CAWSRQGPEAFF